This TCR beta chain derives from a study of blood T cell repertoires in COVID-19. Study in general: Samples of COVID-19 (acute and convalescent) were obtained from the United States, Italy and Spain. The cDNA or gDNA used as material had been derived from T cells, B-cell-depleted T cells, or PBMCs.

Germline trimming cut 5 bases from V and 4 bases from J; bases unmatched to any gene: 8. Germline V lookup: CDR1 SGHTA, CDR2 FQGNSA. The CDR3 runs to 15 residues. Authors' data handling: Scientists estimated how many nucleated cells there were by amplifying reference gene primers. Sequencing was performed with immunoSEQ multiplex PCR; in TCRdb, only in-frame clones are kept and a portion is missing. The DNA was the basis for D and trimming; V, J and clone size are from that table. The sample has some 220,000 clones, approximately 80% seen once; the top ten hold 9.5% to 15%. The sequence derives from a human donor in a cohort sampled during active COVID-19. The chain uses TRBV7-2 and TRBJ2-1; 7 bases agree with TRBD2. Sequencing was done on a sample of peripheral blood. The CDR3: CASSLGGGPYNEQFF. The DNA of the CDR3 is TGTGCCAGCAGCCTGGGGGGGGGACCATACAATGAGCAGTTCTTC.